Shown below are 18 T cell receptor beta chains from a single sample sequenced in a study of T cells in Graves' hyperthyroidism and ophthalmopathy (dated by TCRdb to between 2019 and 2020). The library was prepared using multiplex PCR. TCRdb lists the instrument as Illumina HiSeq 2000. Amplification of TCR beta CDR3 regions was carried out from RNA transcripts. The first round of RT-PCR for the TCR CDR3 was performed with the HTBI primer set and the Qiagen OneStep RT-PCR kit. TCRdb reprocessed the public reads (quality trimming at Q25 with fastp, clone calling with MiXCR) and kept in-frame beta chains. Rows are unified per CDR3 protein, each entry keeping the most common DNA and genes. For this sample there are more than 450,000 distinct CDR3 sequences; less than 15% appear just once. The ten largest clones capture roughly 14% of the sample. Sequences were obtained from blood. The origin of the receptors is a woman aged 40 to 50 with Graves' hyperthyroidism.

There are many counts of this clonotype. The chain links TRBV12-3 or TRBV12-4 to TRBJ2-7; D gene uncertain. The CDR3 is 13 residues long. Trimming stripped 0 bases from V and 2 bases from J, with 5 bases between. CDR3 in DNA: TGTGCCAGCAGTTTAGCGATGACCTACGAGCAGTACTTC. Its translation: CASSLAMTYEQYF.

There are many counts of this clonotype. The chain couples TRBV6-1 to TRBJ1-4; 7 positions agree with TRBD1. CDR1 is MNHNS and CDR2 is SASEGT in the germline V gene. Trimming cost V 3 bases and J 6 bases; bases outside gene matches: 4. CDR3 length: 14 residues. CDR3 sequence reads: CASSEGTAHEKLFF. CDR3 DNA sequence: TGTGCCAGCAGTGAGGGGACAGCCCATGAAAAACTGTTTTTT.

In this sample, this clonotype turned up many times. The chain is built from TRBV7-2 and TRBJ2-1, with TRBD2 matching over 7 bases. Germline V gene data show CDR1 as SGHTA and CDR2 as FQGNSA. After removal of 4 bases from V and 2 bases from J, the junction contained 8 bases not matched to a gene. This CDR3 comprises 16 residues. The CDR3 spells CASSSGGWGAYNEQFF. The CDR3, as DNA: TGTGCCAGCAGCTCGGGGGGTTGGGGGGCCTACAATGAGCAGTTCTTC.

This clonotype was detected only a few times. V is TRBV30 and J is TRBJ2-1; 8 bases line up with TRBD2. With 0 bases clipped from V and 2 bases from J, the junction kept 3 bases outside the gene matches. The CDR3 sequence is 15 residues long. CDR1 and CDR2 from the germline V gene are GTSNPN and SVGIG (reference sequence). Here the CDR3 DNA reads TGTGCCTGGAGTGTAAAAGCGGGAGCCTACAATGAGCAGTTCTTC. Its protein product is CAWSVKAGAYNEQFF.

The V gene is TRBV5-1, the J gene TRBJ2-7; 12 nucleotides agree with TRBD2. The V and J ends lost 1 base and 1 base, in that order; junction bases with no gene match: 12. The CDR3 spans 19 residues. Germline V gene lookup returns CDR1 SGHRS and CDR2 YFSETQ. In nucleotides, the CDR3 is TGCGCCAGCAGCTTGAGGCTAGCGGGAGGGTCCCGATCTTCCTACGAGCAGTACTTC. This gives the protein CASSLRLAGGSRSSYEQYF.

This clonotype was observed at least ten times. V and J are TRBV7-9 and TRBJ2-1; the match to TRBD2 covers 8 bases. V shed 1 base, J shed 6 bases, and the junction held 5 bases outside the gene matches. This CDR3 region has 15 residues. Germline assignment: CDR1 SEHNR and CDR2 FQNEAQ (reference sequence). In nucleotides, the CDR3 is TGTGCCAGCAGCTTAGGTCTAGCGGGCTCCAATGAGCAGTTCTTC. It is translated as CASSLGLAGSNEQFF.

This clonotype was found many times. The chain combines TRBV18 with TRBJ1-3; no clear D gene. CDR3 length: 15 residues. Germline V lookup: CDR1 KGHSH, CDR2 LQKENI. The germline V and J ends were trimmed by 0 bases and 0 bases, with 6 bases remaining between them. CDR3 sequence (DNA): TGTGCCAGCTCACCACCGGCCCGCTCTGGAAACACCATATATTTT. This encodes CASSPPARSGNTIYF.

This clonotype has more than one count but fewer than ten. The chain uses TRBV7-2 and TRBJ2-7; a possible D gene is TRBD1 (5 bases). Between the trimmed V and J ends, which lost 5 bases and 4 bases, there was a span of 18 bases. This CDR3 has 15 residues. CDR1 SGHTA and CDR2 FQGNSA come from the germline V gene. The CDR3 region has the DNA TGTGCCAGCAGCATGACAGTGGATGCGGTTTACGAGCAGTACTTC. The encoded protein is CASSMTVDAVYEQYF.

This clonotype has at least ten counts. This sequence joins TRBV5-1 and TRBJ2-7, with TRBD1 matching 7 bases. The germline gives CDR1 SGHRS, CDR2 YFSETQ. There are 15 residues in the CDR3. V lost 1 base, J lost 2 bases, and 6 bases stayed unmatched. CDR3 residues: CASSLFGTATYEQYF. The CDR3 nucleotides read TGCGCCAGCAGCTTGTTTGGGACAGCCACCTACGAGCAGTACTTC.

This clonotype occurred many times. The chain joins TRBV12-3 or TRBV12-4 to TRBJ1-5; 7 bases match TRBD1. The V segment lost 0 bases and the J segment 7 bases; nucleotides outside the gene matches: 9. This CDR3 comprises 16 residues. The CDR3 protein is CASSLALGGGGQPQHF. Written as DNA, the CDR3 is TGTGCCAGCAGTTTAGCGCTAGGGGGCGGTGGACAGCCCCAGCATTTT.

This clonotype was counted between two and nine times. The chain couples TRBV27 to TRBJ2-1, with 8 bases matching TRBD2. The CDR3 has 16 residues. CDR1 is MNHEY, CDR2 SMNVEV, per germline (reference sequence). Trimming removed 6 bases from V and 1 base from J; junction bases left unmatched: 8. The CDR3 loop is CASRRGGGGSYNEQFF. The CDR3 nucleotides are TGTGCCAGCAGACGCGGGGGCGGGGGGTCCTACAATGAGCAGTTCTTC.

The table lists this clonotype with many counts. This rearrangement joins TRBV28 to TRBJ2-1; 10 positions match TRBD1. The CDR3 has 15 residues. CDR1 MDHEN and CDR2 SYDVKM come from the germline V gene. J gave up 3 bases and V 6 bases, and 5 bases lay outside the gene matches. The CDR3 nucleotides read TGTGCCAGCAGGCTTAGGACAGGGGGCTACAATGAGCAGTTCTTC. Translated: CASRLRTGGYNEQFF.

There are many counts of this clonotype. CDR3 DNA: TGCAGTGCTACTGACAGGGCCTACGAGCAGTACTTC. Its translation is CSATDRAYEQYF. The V gene is TRBV20-1, the J gene TRBJ2-7, with TRBD1 matching 7 bases. The CDR3 runs 12 residues. The V segment lost 4 bases and the J segment 2 bases; nucleotides outside the gene matches: 2. Germline loops: CDR1 DFQATT, CDR2 SNEGSKA (reference sequence).

Many counts were recorded for this clonotype. This chain uses TRBV30 with TRBJ1-1, with D uncertain. Trimming took 0 bases from V and 7 from J, leaving 12 bases between them. The germline V gene encodes CDR1 GTSNPN and CDR2 SVGIG (reference sequence). The CDR3 loop spans 13 amino acids. CDR3 loop: CAWSVQLSFEAFF. CDR3 DNA: TGTGCCTGGAGTGTACAACTGAGCTTTGAAGCTTTCTTT.

This clonotype has only a few counts. The CDR3 loop is CASRGGLIYEQYF. In nucleotides, the CDR3 is TGTGCCAGCAGAGGGGGACTGATCTACGAGCAGTACTTC. The gene calls are TRBV6-1 and TRBJ2-7; D possibly matches TRBD1 or TRBD2 (6 bases each). V gave up 6 bases and J gave up 3 bases, with 12 bases separating them. The CDR3 has 13 amino acids. The germline V gene has CDR1 MNHNS and CDR2 SASEGT.

This clonotype occurred many times. The chain has TRBV5-5 and TRBJ2-7; D is perhaps TRBD1 (6 bases). Germline assignment: CDR1 SGHKS and CDR2 YYEKEE (reference sequence). The V gene lost 3 bases and the J gene lost 5 bases, with 18 bases spanning the gap. The CDR3 contains 15 residues. CDR3 protein: CASSSSQGNPNEQYF. In nucleotides, the CDR3 is TGTGCCAGCAGCTCATCCCAGGGGAACCCTAACGAGCAGTACTTC.

The sample holds many counts of this clonotype. V gene TRBV10-3 combines with J gene TRBJ2-7; D gene uncertain. Looked up from germline, CDR1 is ENHRY and CDR2 is SYGVKD. V lost 6 bases and J lost 0, with 3 bases in between. The length of the CDR3 is 11 residues. CDR3 region: CAIRDSYEQYF. CDR3 DNA: TGTGCCATCAGGGACTCCTACGAGCAGTACTTC.

This clonotype has a handful of counts. The rearrangement joins TRBV6-1 to TRBJ1-5, with a weak D call TRBD1 (5 bases). This CDR3 is 19 amino acids long. Germline lookup yields CDR1 MNHNS and CDR2 SASEGT. Trimming stripped 5 bases from V and 0 bases from J, with 23 bases between. The CDR3 coding sequence is TGTGCCAGCAGTCATTATAGACTAAAAAAGGGGAATAGCAATCAGCCCCAGCATTTT. Protein: CASSHYRLKKGNSNQPQHF.